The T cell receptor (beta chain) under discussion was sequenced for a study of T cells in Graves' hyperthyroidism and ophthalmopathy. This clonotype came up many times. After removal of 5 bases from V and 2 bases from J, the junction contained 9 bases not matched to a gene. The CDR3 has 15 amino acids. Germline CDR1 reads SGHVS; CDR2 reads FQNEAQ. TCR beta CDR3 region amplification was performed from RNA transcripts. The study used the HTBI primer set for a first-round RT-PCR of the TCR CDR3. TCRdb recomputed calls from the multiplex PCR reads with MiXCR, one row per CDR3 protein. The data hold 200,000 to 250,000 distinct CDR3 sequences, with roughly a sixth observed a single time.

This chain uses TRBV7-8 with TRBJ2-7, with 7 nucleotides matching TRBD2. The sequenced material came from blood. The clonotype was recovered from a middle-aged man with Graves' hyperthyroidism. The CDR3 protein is CASSLITGLPYEQYF. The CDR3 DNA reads TGTGCCAGCAGCCTGATTACGGGACTACCCTACGAGCAGTACTTC. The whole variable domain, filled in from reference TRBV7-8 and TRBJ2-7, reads GAGVSQSPRYKVAKRGQDVALRCDPISGHVSLFWYQQALGQGPEFLTYFQNEAQLDKSGLPSDRFFAERPEGSVSTLKIQRTQQEDSAVYLCASSLITGLPYEQYFGPGTRLTVT.